The next 10 T cell receptor beta chains were all read from a single sample in a study of blood T cell repertoires in COVID-19. Libraries were prepared by immunoSEQ multiplex PCR; TCRdb keeps only in-frame clonotypes and omits some of them. The table records 88,000 or so clones, around 79% of them present only once. The specimen sequenced was peripheral blood. These receptors were taken from a human donor in a cohort sampled during active COVID-19.

The chain links TRBV7-3 to TRBJ2-3; 9 positions match TRBD2. V lost 5 bases to trimming and J lost 0 bases; unmatched junction nucleotides: 12. CDR3 length: 18 residues. Germline V gives CDR1 SGHTA, CDR2 FQGTGA. DNA of the CDR3: TGTGCCAGCAGCCCTTCCCGGACTAGCGCCATTAGCACAGATACGCAGTATTTT. It specifies CASSPSRTSAISTDTQYF.

The chain uses TRBV7-8 and TRBJ1-4; D remains ambiguous. V lost 1 base and J 7 bases, leaving 16 bases between the germline ends. The CDR3 length is 16 residues. Germline loops: CDR1 SGHVS, CDR2 FQNEAQ. The CDR3 DNA sequence: TGTGCCAGCAGCTTAGGTCTTACAACGGGTGGTGAAAAACTGTTTTTT. Protein sequence: CASSLGLTTGGEKLFF.

This sequence joins TRBV28 and TRBJ1-5; TRBD1 matches 7 bases. The V gene end was trimmed by 5 bases and the J gene end by 3 bases; junction bases not matched to a gene: 10. The CDR3 runs 16 residues. Germline assignment: CDR1 MDHEN and CDR2 SYDVKM. The CDR3 DNA reads as TGTGCCAGCAGTACTCTAGGGGACAGAAACAATCAGCCCCAGCATTTT. It yields the protein CASSTLGDRNNQPQHF.

The V and J genes are TRBV9 and TRBJ2-6; a possible D gene is TRBD2 (5 bases). The CDR3 is made up of 16 amino acids. Germline CDR1 reads SGDLS; CDR2 reads YYNGEE. V shed 0 bases and J shed 2 bases, with 9 bases lying between them. CDR3 residues: CASSVVGVAGANVLTF. The CDR3 nucleotides are TGTGCCAGCAGCGTAGTCGGGGTTGCTGGGGCCAACGTCCTGACTTTC.

This chain uses TRBV28 with TRBJ2-5; D not certain. This CDR3 is 11 amino acids long. CDR1 and CDR2 from the germline V gene are MDHEN and SYDVKM. V shed 3 bases and J shed 5 bases, with 4 bases lying between them. CDR3 loop: CASSFYETQYF. The CDR3 DNA is TGTGCCAGCAGTTTTTATGAGACCCAGTACTTC.

There are a few counts of this clone. The V call is TRBV7-8, the J call TRBJ1-5; TRBD1 matches 8 bases. The CDR3 sequence is 15 residues long. The junction had 11 bases not matched to a gene; V was cut back by 7 bases and J by 6 bases. Germline CDR1 reads SGHVS; CDR2 reads FQNEAQ. CDR3 protein: CASTVGAGGGQPQHF. For the CDR3, the DNA is TGTGCCAGCACCGTCGGGGCAGGGGGCGGTCAGCCCCAGCATTTT. Using reference TRBV7-8 and TRBJ1-5 for the parts outside the CDR3, the full variable domain is GAGVSQSPRYKVAKRGQDVALRCDPISGHVSLFWYQQALGQGPEFLTYFQNEAQLDKSGLPSDRFFAERPEGSVSTLKIQRTQQEDSAVYLCASTVGAGGGQPQHFGDGTRLSIL.

The chain uses TRBV28 and TRBJ2-7; 9 bases match TRBD2. The CDR3 has 17 amino acids. After removal of 1 base from V and 0 bases from J, the junction contained 7 bases not matched to a gene. Germline assignment: CDR1 MDHEN and CDR2 SYDVKM. The CDR3 DNA sequence: TGTGCCAGCAGTTTATTCGGGCTAGCGGGAAGCTCCTACGAGCAGTACTTC. Translating it yields CASSLFGLAGSSYEQYF.

This rearrangement joins TRBV10-3 to TRBJ2-5; TRBD2 agrees at 9 bases. V was pared by 4 bases and J by 1 base, with 4 bases of the junction left unmatched. Germline V lookup: CDR1 ENHRY, CDR2 SYGVKD. This CDR3 has 15 residues. CDR3 coding DNA: TGTGCCATCAGTGTAGGCGGGAGGGTCCAAGAGACCCAGTACTTC. As protein: CAISVGGRVQETQYF.

In DNA form, the CDR3 reads TGTGCCAGTACCCGGCGTAGCGGGAGGGCCTCACCAATCTACAATGAGCAGTTCTTC. Translation: CASTRRSGRASPIYNEQFF. This chain joins TRBV19 and TRBJ2-1; TRBD2 matches at 11 bases. Germline CDR1 and CDR2: LNHDA and SQIVND (reference sequence). V trimming: 7 bases; J trimming: 3 bases; junction bases outside the gene matches: 17. There are 19 residues in the CDR3.

The chain uses TRBV11-1 and TRBJ2-3; 13 positions agree with TRBD2. V gave up 5 bases and J gave up 3 bases; unmatched junction bases: 5. The germline gives CDR1 SGHAT, CDR2 FQDESV (reference sequence). The CDR3 has 16 amino acids. CDR3 sequence: CASSRGTSGTTDTQYF. The CDR3 DNA reads as TGTGCCAGCAGCCGAGGGACTAGCGGGACTACAGATACGCAGTATTTT.